Listed below are T cell receptor beta chains from one sample, sequenced in a study of blood T cell repertoires in COVID-19. Only in-frame clones appear in the TCRdb table, and some are missing; sequencing was by immunoSEQ multiplex PCR. The table includes about 44,000 clones, around 82% detected once. The specimen was peripheral blood. The receptors stem from an older woman with acute or convalescent COVID-19. Both conserved end residues are part of each CDR3. The order of the fields is clone size, D gene, V gene, CDR3 length, J gene, CDR3 protein, CDR3 DNA. D genes are given only for firm matches. Size is omitted from some rows. Given values are once, few, many or a class for expanded clones.

clone size: -
D gene: TRBD1
V gene: TRBV25-1
CDR3 length: 17
J gene: TRBJ2-1
CDR3 protein: CASSDPGQGFSYNEQFF
CDR3 DNA: TGTGCCAGCAGTGACCCGGGACAGGGTTTTAGTTACAATGAGCAGTTCTTC

clone size: -
D gene: -
V gene: TRBV18
CDR3 length: 15
J gene: TRBJ2-3
CDR3 protein: CASSPRQGYTDTQYF
CDR3 DNA: TGTGCCAGCTCACCTCGTCAGGGATACACAGATACGCAGTATTTT

clone size: -
D gene: -
V gene: TRBV6-4
CDR3 length: 13
J gene: TRBJ2-1
CDR3 protein: CASSPESYNEQFF
CDR3 DNA: TGTGCCAGCAGCCCGGAGTCCTACAATGAGCAGTTCTTC

clone size: -
D gene: TRBD1
V gene: TRBV19
CDR3 length: 15
J gene: TRBJ1-4
CDR3 protein: CATRSGTGLNEKLFF
CDR3 DNA: TGTGCCACGCGATCTGGGACAGGGCTTAATGAAAAACTGTTTTTT

clone size: -
D gene: TRBD2
V gene: TRBV7-3
CDR3 length: 15
J gene: TRBJ2-1
CDR3 protein: CASSTGTSEYNEQFF
CDR3 DNA: TGTGCCAGCAGTACCGGGACTAGCGAATACAATGAGCAGTTCTTC

clone size: once
D gene: -
V gene: TRBV7-8
CDR3 length: 13
J gene: TRBJ1-5
CDR3 protein: CASGRGSNQPQHF
CDR3 DNA: TGTGCCAGCGGTAGGGGTAGCAATCAGCCCCAGCATTTT

clone size: -
D gene: TRBD2
V gene: TRBV7-2
CDR3 length: 15
J gene: TRBJ2-7
CDR3 protein: CASSLGLAVAYEQYF
CDR3 DNA: TGTGCCAGCAGCTTGGGACTAGCGGTCGCCTACGAGCAGTACTTC

clone size: -
D gene: -
V gene: TRBV29-1
CDR3 length: 12
J gene: TRBJ1-5
CDR3 protein: CSVADGVQPQHF
CDR3 DNA: TGCAGCGTTGCGGACGGGGTGCAGCCCCAGCATTTT

clone size: -
D gene: TRBD2
V gene: TRBV5-4
CDR3 length: 16
J gene: TRBJ2-1
CDR3 protein: CASRGGLAGGGNEQFF
CDR3 DNA: TGTGCCAGCAGGGGGGGACTAGCGGGAGGAGGCAATGAGCAGTTCTTC

clone size: -
D gene: TRBD2
V gene: TRBV5-1
CDR3 length: 14
J gene: TRBJ2-1
CDR3 protein: CASTRTSGYDEQFF
CDR3 DNA: TGCGCCAGCACCAGGACTAGCGGGTACGATGAGCAGTTCTTC

clone size: -
D gene: -
V gene: TRBV7-3
CDR3 length: 13
J gene: TRBJ2-4
CDR3 protein: CASSFTQGTPQYF
CDR3 DNA: TGTGCCAGCAGCTTTACCCAGGGGACCCCTCAGTACTTC

clone size: few
D gene: -
V gene: TRBV11-2
CDR3 length: 12
J gene: TRBJ2-1
CDR3 protein: CATTGLSNEQFF
CDR3 DNA: TGTGCCACCACGGGACTGAGCAATGAGCAGTTCTTC

clone size: -
D gene: -
V gene: TRBV5-8
CDR3 length: 15
J gene: TRBJ2-1
CDR3 protein: CASSLQGLTYNEQFF
CDR3 DNA: TGTGCCAGCAGCTTACAGGGATTAACCTACAATGAGCAGTTCTTC

clone size: -
D gene: TRBD2
V gene: TRBV25-1
CDR3 length: 16
J gene: TRBJ2-5
CDR3 protein: CASSEFTSGSGETQYF
CDR3 DNA: TGTGCCAGCAGTGAATTCACTAGCGGGAGCGGGGAGACCCAGTACTTC

clone size: once
D gene: TRBD1
V gene: TRBV4-2
CDR3 length: 15
J gene: TRBJ1-1
CDR3 protein: CASSQGGTANTEAFF
CDR3 DNA: TGTGCCAGCAGCCAAGGGGGGACAGCGAACACTGAAGCTTTCTTT

clone size: few
D gene: -
V gene: TRBV28
CDR3 length: 13
J gene: TRBJ1-3
CDR3 protein: CASSRGAGNTIYF
CDR3 DNA: TGTGCCAGTTCGCGCGGCGCTGGAAACACCATATATTTT

clone size: -
D gene: TRBD1
V gene: TRBV28
CDR3 length: 15
J gene: TRBJ2-5
CDR3 protein: CASSPQGQGRKTQYF
CDR3 DNA: TGTGCCAGCAGTCCCCAAGGACAGGGGAGGAAGACCCAGTACTTC

clone size: once
D gene: TRBD1
V gene: TRBV19
CDR3 length: 14
J gene: TRBJ1-6
CDR3 protein: CASSAGGVRSPLHF
CDR3 DNA: TGTGCCAGTAGTGCAGGGGGCGTCAGATCACCCCTCCACTTT

clone size: few
D gene: -
V gene: TRBV9
CDR3 length: 14
J gene: TRBJ1-5
CDR3 protein: CASSVAGAYQPQHF
CDR3 DNA: TGTGCCAGCAGCGTAGCAGGGGCTTATCAGCCCCAGCATTTT

clone size: -
D gene: -
V gene: TRBV10-3
CDR3 length: 15
J gene: TRBJ2-7
CDR3 protein: CAISESAGGLGEQYF
CDR3 DNA: TGTGCCATCAGTGAGTCTGCAGGGGGGCTGGGTGAGCAGTACTTC

clone size: -
D gene: -
V gene: TRBV6-5
CDR3 length: 14
J gene: TRBJ2-3
CDR3 protein: CASSYSGVEDTQYF
CDR3 DNA: TGTGCCAGCAGTTACTCAGGGGTGGAAGATACGCAGTATTTT

clone size: once
D gene: TRBD2
V gene: TRBV24-1
CDR3 length: 13
J gene: TRBJ2-1
CDR3 protein: CATTSGSKDEQFF
CDR3 DNA: TGTGCCACCACCAGCGGGAGTAAAGATGAGCAGTTCTTC

clone size: -
D gene: -
V gene: TRBV5-1
CDR3 length: 13
J gene: TRBJ2-5
CDR3 protein: CASSYASKETQYF
CDR3 DNA: TGCGCCAGCAGCTATGCCAGTAAAGAGACCCAGTACTTC

clone size: -
D gene: -
V gene: TRBV5-1
CDR3 length: 13
J gene: TRBJ1-2
CDR3 protein: CASSTTLSYGYTF
CDR3 DNA: TGCGCCAGCAGTACGACTTTGAGCTATGGCTACACCTTC

clone size: -
D gene: TRBD2
V gene: TRBV28
CDR3 length: 14
J gene: TRBJ2-1
CDR3 protein: CASSRGGRYNEQFF
CDR3 DNA: TGTGCCAGCAGCCGGGGGGGCCGTTACAATGAGCAGTTCTTC

clone size: -
D gene: -
V gene: TRBV6-5
CDR3 length: 13
J gene: TRBJ2-1
CDR3 protein: CATGRDTLNEQFF
CDR3 DNA: TGTGCCACCGGACGGGACACCCTCAATGAGCAGTTCTTC

clone size: -
D gene: -
V gene: TRBV28
CDR3 length: 12
J gene: TRBJ2-7
CDR3 protein: CASQDMTYEQYF
CDR3 DNA: TGTGCCAGTCAGGACATGACCTACGAGCAGTACTTC

clone size: few
D gene: -
V gene: TRBV6-1
CDR3 length: 15
J gene: TRBJ2-7
CDR3 protein: CASSEASTGSYEQYF
CDR3 DNA: TGTGCCAGCAGTGAAGCGTCGACAGGCTCCTACGAGCAGTACTTC

clone size: -
D gene: TRBD1
V gene: TRBV5-8
CDR3 length: 15
J gene: TRBJ2-1
CDR3 protein: CAQQEGTGVYNEQFF
CDR3 DNA: TGTGCTCAACAGGAGGGGACAGGGGTATACAATGAGCAGTTCTTC

clone size: once
D gene: -
V gene: TRBV6-6
CDR3 length: 15
J gene: TRBJ2-1
CDR3 protein: CASSYAGRNYNEQFF
CDR3 DNA: TGTGCCAGCAGTTACGCCGGGAGAAATTACAATGAGCAGTTCTTC

clone size: -
D gene: -
V gene: TRBV9
CDR3 length: 15
J gene: TRBJ1-1
CDR3 protein: CASSAIPHPTAEAFF
CDR3 DNA: TGTGCCAGCAGCGCAATCCCTCATCCAACAGCTGAAGCTTTCTTT

clone size: -
D gene: -
V gene: TRBV7-2
CDR3 length: 13
J gene: TRBJ1-1
CDR3 protein: CASSTQGYTEAFF
CDR3 DNA: TGTGCCAGCAGCACTCAGGGATACACTGAAGCTTTCTTT

clone size: -
D gene: -
V gene: TRBV7-9
CDR3 length: 13
J gene: TRBJ1-6
CDR3 protein: CASSLRGDSPLHF
CDR3 DNA: TGTGCCAGCAGCCTCCGCGGAGATTCACCCCTCCACTTT

clone size: few
D gene: TRBD1
V gene: TRBV19
CDR3 length: 15
J gene: TRBJ1-2
CDR3 protein: CASSKSVGQFYGYTF
CDR3 DNA: TGTGCCAGTAGCAAGAGCGTGGGACAGTTCTATGGCTACACCTTC

clone size: -
D gene: TRBD2
V gene: TRBV7-3
CDR3 length: 18
J gene: TRBJ2-1
CDR3 protein: CASTKYGLAGGENNEQFF
CDR3 DNA: TGTGCCAGCACAAAATACGGACTAGCGGGAGGCGAGAACAATGAGCAGTTCTTC

clone size: -
D gene: TRBD1
V gene: TRBV27
CDR3 length: 13
J gene: TRBJ1-4
CDR3 protein: CASRTGGVEKLFF
CDR3 DNA: TGTGCCAGCAGGACAGGGGGGGTGGAAAAACTGTTTTTT

clone size: -
D gene: TRBD1
V gene: TRBV18
CDR3 length: 15
J gene: TRBJ1-1
CDR3 protein: CASSAGQGTNTEAFF
CDR3 DNA: TGTGCCAGCTCAGCCGGACAGGGGACGAACACTGAAGCTTTCTTT

clone size: -
D gene: TRBD1
V gene: TRBV7-3
CDR3 length: 13
J gene: TRBJ2-5
CDR3 protein: CASSLTGDGTQYF
CDR3 DNA: TGTGCCAGCAGCCTGACAGGGGATGGGACCCAGTACTTC

clone size: -
D gene: TRBD1
V gene: TRBV7-2
CDR3 length: 15
J gene: TRBJ1-2
CDR3 protein: CASSLRDSANYGYTF
CDR3 DNA: TGTGCCAGCAGCTTGAGGGACAGCGCTAACTATGGCTACACCTTC

clone size: -
D gene: -
V gene: TRBV11-2
CDR3 length: 13
J gene: TRBJ2-3
CDR3 protein: CASSLNLGGTQYF
CDR3 DNA: TGTGCCAGCAGCCTTAACTTAGGAGGTACGCAGTATTTT

clone size: -
D gene: TRBD2
V gene: TRBV3-1/TRBV3-2
CDR3 length: 17
J gene: TRBJ2-5
CDR3 protein: CASSHEARLAGGETQYF
CDR3 DNA: TGTGCCAGCAGCCACGAGGCGAGACTAGCGGGAGGGGAGACCCAGTACTTC

clone size: -
D gene: -
V gene: TRBV9
CDR3 length: 15
J gene: TRBJ2-7
CDR3 protein: CASSVGIGSSYEQYF
CDR3 DNA: TGTGCCAGCAGCGTAGGGATCGGGAGCTCCTACGAGCAGTACTTC

clone size: -
D gene: -
V gene: TRBV4-1
CDR3 length: 15
J gene: TRBJ2-1
CDR3 protein: CTSSQELVLNNEQFF
CDR3 DNA: TGCACCAGCAGCCAAGAACTAGTTCTAAACAATGAGCAGTTCTTC

clone size: -
D gene: TRBD2
V gene: TRBV30
CDR3 length: 14
J gene: TRBJ2-1
CDR3 protein: CAWGLVMAYNEQFF
CDR3 DNA: TGTGCCTGGGGACTAGTCATGGCCTACAATGAGCAGTTCTTC

clone size: few
D gene: TRBD2
V gene: TRBV3-1/TRBV3-2
CDR3 length: 16
J gene: TRBJ2-7
CDR3 protein: CASSSGSGAYNYEQYF
CDR3 DNA: TGTGCCAGCAGCTCAGGTAGCGGGGCATATAACTACGAGCAGTACTTC

clone size: -
D gene: -
V gene: TRBV5-6
CDR3 length: 16
J gene: TRBJ2-5
CDR3 protein: CASSAGRRSPQETQYF
CDR3 DNA: TGTGCCAGCAGCGCGGGGCGGAGATCCCCCCAAGAGACCCAGTACTTC

clone size: -
D gene: TRBD2
V gene: TRBV5-4
CDR3 length: 15
J gene: TRBJ2-2
CDR3 protein: CASSPGGGGLGELFF
CDR3 DNA: TGTGCCAGCAGCCCCGGGGGGGGAGGGCTCGGGGAGCTGTTTTTT

clone size: -
D gene: TRBD1
V gene: TRBV29-1
CDR3 length: 14
J gene: TRBJ1-5
CDR3 protein: CSAMTGGGNQPQHF
CDR3 DNA: TGCAGCGCTATGACAGGGGGCGGCAATCAGCCCCAGCATTTT

clone size: -
D gene: -
V gene: TRBV6-1
CDR3 length: 15
J gene: TRBJ1-5
CDR3 protein: CASSDRFDSNQPQHF
CDR3 DNA: TGTGCCAGCAGTGACAGATTCGATAGCAATCAGCCCCAGCATTTT

clone size: once
D gene: TRBD2
V gene: TRBV3-1/TRBV3-2
CDR3 length: 12
J gene: TRBJ2-3
CDR3 protein: CASSPKMGREYF
CDR3 DNA: TGTGCCAGCAGCCCCAAGATGGGGAGGGAGTATTTT